This passage covers 27 T cell receptor beta chains from one sample sequenced in a study of regulatory T cells in long-lasting Graves disease. Time point in this sample: persistent/refractory GD, antithyroid drugs over 5 years with positive TRAb. The TCR library was made from RNA that had been extracted from PBMCs in TRIzol. The authors built TCR beta libraries using iRepertoire HTBI primers and Arm-PCR of CDR3 regions. TCRdb ran MiXCR on the multiplex PCR reads and lists one entry per CDR3 protein. Of over 450,000 distinct CDR3 sequences detected, approximately 21% appear once; the ten largest clones hold around 7%. The sequencing here drew on peripheral blood mononuclear cells (PBMCs), taken when the disease was refractory, from a patient treated with antithyroid drugs. The receptors originated from a female donor with Graves disease.

This clonotype has a count of ten or more. V usage is TRBV2 and J usage is TRBJ1-2; tentatively, D is TRBD1 (6 bases). Germline-derived CDR1 and CDR2 are SNHLY and FYNNEI. The CDR3 runs 13 residues. V shed 3 bases and J shed 8 bases, with 13 bases lying between them. Here the CDR3 DNA reads TGTGCCAGCAGTGATGGGGGGCGAGACGGCTACACCTTC. Translated: CASSDGGRDGYTF.

Ten or more counts support this clonotype. This rearrangement joins TRBV28 to TRBJ1-5, with TRBD1 identical over 7 bases. Germline CDR1 is MDHEN and CDR2 is SYDVKM. The V and J ends lost 2 bases and 1 base, in that order; junction bases with no gene match: 5. This CDR3 spans 16 amino acids. In DNA form, the CDR3 reads TGTGCCAGCAGTTTAATAGGGGGCACGAGCAATCAGCCCCAGCATTTT. It specifies CASSLIGGTSNQPQHF.

The chain recombines TRBV20-1 with TRBJ2-1, with D unclear. This CDR3 comprises 14 residues. V dropped 2 bases and J dropped 5 bases, with 13 bases sitting between them. Germline assignment: CDR1 DFQATT and CDR2 SNEGSKA (reference sequence). The CDR3, as DNA: TGCAGTGCTAGATCCAGGACCACCCACAATGAGCAGTTCTTC. Translated, it gives CSARSRTTHNEQFF.

CDR3: CASSLWTLGANVLTF. CDR3 DNA: TGTGCCAGCAGCCTTTGGACTCTGGGGGCCAACGTCCTGACTTTC. The chain carries TRBV7-2 and TRBJ2-6; D may be TRBD2 (5 bases). Germline assignment: CDR1 SGHTA and CDR2 FQGNSA. V was clipped by 5 bases and J by 4 bases, with 12 bases between them. This CDR3 is built from 15 residues.

A note on this clonotype: This likely came from a read error, as a far larger clone is one base away. The J gene is TRBJ2-2, the V gene TRBV6-4; D assignment may be TRBD1 or TRBD2 (5 bases each). Germline-derived CDR1 and CDR2 are MRHNA and SNTAGT. The CDR3 runs to 15 residues. For the CDR3, the DNA is TGTGTCAGCACCAAAAGGGACCCCATCATCGGGGAGCTGTTTTTT. Protein product: CVSTKRDPIIGELFF.

This clonotype was seen repeatedly, ten times or more. The chain combines TRBV2 with TRBJ2-7, with TRBD1 matching 12 bases. The CDR3 runs 14 residues. Trimming took 7 bases from V and 6 from J; bases not matched to a gene: 7. The germline V gene has CDR1 SNHLY and CDR2 FYNNEI. This CDR3 is CASTRDRGLGEQYF. CDR3 coding DNA: TGTGCCAGCACCCGGGACAGGGGGCTCGGCGAGCAGTACTTC. Full variable domain (missing parts from reference TRBV2 and TRBJ2-7): EPEVTQTPSHQVTQMGQEVILRCVPISNHLYFYWYRQILGQKVEFLVSFYNNEISEKSEIFDDQFSVERPDGSNFTLKIRSTKLEDSAMYFCASTRDRGLGEQYFGPGTRLTVT.

This clonotype was seen many times. This sequence joins TRBV30 and TRBJ1-4, with TRBD1 identical over 7 bases. Trimming removed 2 bases from V and 0 bases from J; junction bases left unmatched: 3. The CDR3 is made up of 15 amino acids. The germline CDR1 and CDR2 sequences are GTSNPN and SVGIG (reference sequence). Here the CDR3 DNA reads TGTGCCTGGAGTTGGGACAGCTCAACTAATGAAAAACTGTTTTTT. It yields the protein CAWSWDSSTNEKLFF.

This clonotype was counted at least ten times. The chain links TRBV28 to TRBJ2-7; 10 nucleotides match TRBD1. The CDR3 has 14 residues. J lost 3 bases, V lost 8 bases, and 7 bases had no gene match. CDR1 is MDHEN, CDR2 SYDVKM, per germline. For the CDR3, the DNA is TGTGCCAGCCGAGTCCGGGACAGGGGCTACGAGCAGTACTTC. It encodes CASRVRDRGYEQYF.

This clonotype was detected ten times or more. The chain combines TRBV6-1 with TRBJ2-2; no clear D gene. Between the trimmed V and J ends, which lost 6 bases and 1 base, there was a span of 3 bases. The CDR3 extends over 12 amino acids. The germline V gene has CDR1 MNHNS and CDR2 SASEGT. The CDR3 DNA follows: TGTGCCAGCAGCGAGAACACCGGGGAGCTGTTTTTT. Translated: CASSENTGELFF.

This sequence joins TRBV19 and TRBJ1-5, with D possibly TRBD1 on 5 matching bases. V was shortened by 0 bases and J by 1 base, with 7 bases between the two germline ends. Germline assignment: CDR1 LNHDA and CDR2 SQIVND (reference sequence). The CDR3 runs 15 residues. The DNA of the CDR3 is TGTGCCAGTAGTATAGAGGGGCTAAGCAATCAGCCCCAGCATTTT. As protein: CASSIEGLSNQPQHF. Variable domain in full (rest from reference TRBV19 and TRBJ1-5): DGGITQSPKYLFRKEGQNVTLSCEQNLNHDAMYWYRQDPGQGLRLIYYSQIVNDFQKGDIAEGYSVSREKKESFPLTVTSAQKNPTAFYLCASSIEGLSNQPQHFGDGTRLSIL.

This rearrangement joins TRBV12-5 to TRBJ1-1, with TRBD1 identical over 8 bases. The germline V gene has CDR1 LGHNT and CDR2 FRNRAP. Unmatched junction bases numbered 7, after V lost 6 bases and J lost 7 bases. This CDR3 contains 13 residues. This CDR3 is CASGKEDRDEAFF. The CDR3 region has the DNA TGTGCTAGTGGGAAAGAGGACAGGGATGAAGCTTTCTTT.

The J gene is TRBJ1-2, the V gene TRBV3-1; a possible D gene is TRBD1 (6 bases). The V gene's germline CDR1 is LGHDT and CDR2 YNNKEL (reference sequence). CDR3 length: 17 amino acids. Trimming pared 3 bases from V and 7 bases from J, leaving 24 bases between. The CDR3 protein is CASSQTTLPQGRGGYTF. The CDR3 coding sequence is TGTGCCAGCAGCCAGACGACTTTACCACAGGGTCGTGGTGGCTACACCTTC.

This chain links TRBV12-3 or TRBV12-4 with TRBJ1-1; 12 nucleotides align to TRBD1. The CDR3 sequence is 15 residues long. The V gene end was trimmed by 7 bases and the J gene end by 5 bases; junction bases not matched to a gene: 8. CDR3 DNA sequence: TGTGCCAGCACTCCGGGACAGGGGGCGAGGACTGAAGCTTTCTTT. Its translation: CASTPGQGARTEAFF.

This clonotype came up many times. The chain recombines TRBV29-1 with TRBJ1-1, with D tentatively TRBD1 (6 bases). There are 15 residues in the CDR3. Trimming stripped 3 bases from V and 1 base from J, with 15 bases between. From germline, CDR1 is SQVTM and CDR2 ANQGSEA. Written as DNA, the CDR3 is TGCAGCGTTGATTCCGTTGTACAGGGGAACACTGAAGCTTTCTTT. Translation gives CSVDSVVQGNTEAFF.

To note about this clonotype: A much larger clone is a single base away; this may be a read error. V usage is TRBV28 and J usage is TRBJ1-1; D not resolved. The germline V gene encodes CDR1 MDHEN and CDR2 SYDVKM. V was shortened by 3 bases and J by 0 bases, with 11 bases between the two germline ends. This CDR3 is built from 15 residues. In DNA, the CDR3 is TGTGCCAGCAGTTTTGGGAGGGATATGAACACTGAAGCTTTCTTT. Translation gives CASSFGRDMNTEAFF.

In its sample, this clonotype was seen many times. The rearrangement uses TRBV27 and TRBJ2-5; TRBD1 aligns across 11 bases. With 9 bases clipped from V and 5 bases from J, the junction kept 5 bases outside the gene matches. Germline V gene sequence: CDR1 MNHEY, CDR2 SMNVEV (reference sequence). There are 13 residues in the CDR3. The CDR3 sequence is CASGQGAWETQYF. The DNA of the CDR3 is TGTGCCAGTGGACAGGGGGCTTGGGAGACCCAGTACTTC.

Only a few counts were recorded for this clonotype. The chain joins TRBV20-1 to TRBJ2-1; TRBD2 agrees at 12 bases. Losses at the gene ends were 0 bases for V and 5 bases for J; bases not matched to a gene: 2. This CDR3 has 15 amino acids. Germline CDR1 is DFQATT and CDR2 is SNEGSKA (reference sequence). CDR3 in DNA: TGCAGTGCTAGAGATAGGACTAGCGGGGACAATGAGCAGTTCTTC. It codes for CSARDRTSGDNEQFF.

DNA for the CDR3: TGTGCCAGCAGTCGACCGGGACAGGGCTCCTACAATGAGCAGTTCTTC. Translation gives CASSRPGQGSYNEQFF. V gene TRBV28 combines with J gene TRBJ2-1, with TRBD1 identical over 9 bases. This CDR3 has 16 residues. Germline values: CDR1 MDHEN, CDR2 SYDVKM. The trim removed 5 bases at V and 0 bases at J, leaving 5 bases unmatched.

There are many counts of this clonotype. V usage is TRBV7-2 and J usage is TRBJ1-6; possibly TRBD1 for D (6 bases). The CDR3 is 14 amino acids. The V gene's germline CDR1 is SGHTA and CDR2 FQGNSA. With 8 bases removed from V and 2 bases from J, the gap between germline ends came to 10 bases. In nucleotides, the CDR3 is TGTGCCAGCTGGGCAGGGGCCTATAATTCACCCCTCCACTTT. Translating gives CASWAGAYNSPLHF. The complete variable domain, with remaining parts taken from reference TRBV7-2 and TRBJ1-6, reads GAGVSQSPSNKVTEKGKDVELRCDPISGHTALYWYRQSLGQGLEFLIYFQGNSAPDKSGLPSDRFSAERTGGSVSTLTIQRTQQEDSAVYLCASWAGAYNSPLHFGNGTRLTVT.

V and J are TRBV29-1 and TRBJ2-5; possibly TRBD2 for D (6 bases). The ends were cut back, 0 bases at V and 4 bases at J, with 21 bases in the middle. Germline V gene lookup returns CDR1 SQVTM and CDR2 ANQGSEA. This CDR3 comprises 17 residues. The CDR3 DNA follows: TGCAGCGTTGAAGAACCCCGAGGAATAGGGCGGGGAGAGACCCAGTACTTC. Translated, it gives CSVEEPRGIGRGETQYF.

In its sample, this clonotype was seen many times. The chain has TRBV6-1 and TRBJ1-1; a possible D gene is TRBD1 (5 bases). CDR3 length equals 13 residues. The germline V gene encodes CDR1 MNHNS and CDR2 SASEGT. V was shortened by 7 bases and J by 3 bases, with 12 bases between the two germline ends. The CDR3 nucleotides read TGTGCCAGCACCCCCGGAGGGGACACTGAAGCTTTCTTT. Its protein product is CASTPGGDTEAFF.

Worth noting for this clonotype: This could be a read error, since a much larger clone is one nucleotide away. The chain couples TRBV6-5 to TRBJ2-4; 7 bases are shared with TRBD1. This CDR3 spans 14 amino acids. Trimming cost V 2 bases and J 5 bases; bases outside gene matches: 3. CDR1 is MNHEY and CDR2 is SVGAGI in the germline V gene. CDR3 nucleotides: TGTGCCAGCAGTTACAGACAGGGCCAAAACATTCAGTACTTC. Translating it yields CASSYRQGQNIQYF.

Ten or more counts support this clonotype. The rearrangement links TRBV2 to TRBJ2-5; D not resolved. Germline CDR1 reads SNHLY; CDR2 reads FYNNEI. The V end lost 2 bases, the J end lost 9 bases, and 7 bases lay between the germline ends. The CDR3 spans 11 residues. The CDR3 sequence: CASSELSAQYF. Here the CDR3 DNA reads TGTGCCAGCAGTGAACTATCGGCCCAGTACTTC.

The chain combines TRBV28 with TRBJ2-5, with TRBD2 as a possible D gene (6 bases). The J call may be faulty, since TRBJ2-1 better matches the DNA end. The CDR3 length is 14 residues. From germline, CDR1 is MDHEN and CDR2 SYDVKM. This chain's CDR3 is CASSFLGGGNEQFF. CDR3 DNA sequence: TGTGCCAGCAGTTTTCTCGGGGGAGGCAATGAGCAGTTCTTC.

The rearrangement links TRBV28 to TRBJ1-1; D call uncertain. CDR3 length: 19 residues. V was clipped by 6 bases and J by 2 bases, with 28 bases between them. Germline CDR1 MDHEN, CDR2 SYDVKM. The DNA for the CDR3 is TGTGCCAGCAGCCCCCCCCACCCCATCCGCCGCGTGATTAACACTGAAGCTTTCTTT. Encoded protein: CASSPPHPIRRVINTEAFF.

This clonotype was picked up many times. The genes are TRBV10-3 and TRBJ1-1; 8 positions agree with TRBD1. With V trimmed by 3 bases and J by 5 bases, 5 bases remained unmatched. CDR1 is ENHRY, CDR2 SYGVKD, per germline. The CDR3 length is 14 residues. The CDR3 loop reads CAISEGQGGTEAFF. For the CDR3, the DNA is TGTGCCATCAGTGAAGGACAGGGTGGGACTGAAGCTTTCTTT.

J is TRBJ2-5 and V is TRBV30; 11 positions match TRBD2. Germline V gives CDR1 GTSNPN, CDR2 SVGIG (reference sequence). The CDR3 consists of 12 residues. Here the CDR3 reads CARSGGAETQYF. For the CDR3, the DNA is TGTGCACGTAGCGGGGGGGCTGAGACCCAGTACTTC.